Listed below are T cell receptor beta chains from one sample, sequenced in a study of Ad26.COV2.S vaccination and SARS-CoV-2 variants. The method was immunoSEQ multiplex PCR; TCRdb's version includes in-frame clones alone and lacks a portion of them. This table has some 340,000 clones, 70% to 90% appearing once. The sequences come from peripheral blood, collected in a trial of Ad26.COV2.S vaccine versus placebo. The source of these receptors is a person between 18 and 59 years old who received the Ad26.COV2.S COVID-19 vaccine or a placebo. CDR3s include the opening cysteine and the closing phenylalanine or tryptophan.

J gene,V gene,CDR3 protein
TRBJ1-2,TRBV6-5,CASRPPQGHYGYTF
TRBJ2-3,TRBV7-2,CASSLAGGARLGTQYF
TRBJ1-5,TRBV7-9,CASSADRGQPQHF
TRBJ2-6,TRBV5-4,CASSPTPLSGANVLTF
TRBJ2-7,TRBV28,CASSFPSTGGSYEQYF
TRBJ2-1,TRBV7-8,CASSPLAGNEQFF
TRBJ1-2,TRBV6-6,CASSPQAGNYGYTF
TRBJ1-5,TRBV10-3,CAISGQDDQPQHF
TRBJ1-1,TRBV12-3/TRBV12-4,CASSLTLRGEAFF
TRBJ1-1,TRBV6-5,CASSYSTGRRNTEAFF
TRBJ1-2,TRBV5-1,CASSGGDRSHGYTF
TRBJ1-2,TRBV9,CASSLQLGGSGGYTF
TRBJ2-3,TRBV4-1,CASSQDAAGGTDTQYF